One sample yielded the 25 T cell receptor beta chains listed below, sequenced in a study of T cells in Graves' hyperthyroidism and ophthalmopathy (dated by TCRdb to the late 2010s). Library method: multiplex PCR. Sequencing took place on an Illumina HiSeq 2000. The TCR beta CDR3 regions were amplified from RNA transcripts. The TCR CDR3 was subjected to a first round of RT-PCR using the HTBI primer set and the Qiagen OneStep RT-PCR kit. TCRdb cleaned the public reads at Q25 with fastp, built clones with MiXCR and kept in-frame beta chains. Every distinct CDR3 protein forms one entry, paired with its most common genes and DNA. This sample has over 500,000 distinct CDR3 sequences in its table, and roughly 15% of those were observed once. Clones ranked in the top ten supply approximately 15% of the sample. Sequencing was carried out using blood. These receptors came from a woman aged 18-29 years with Graves' ophthalmopathy.

The sample holds many counts of this clonotype. This sequence joins TRBV7-8 and TRBJ2-2, with 7 bases matching TRBD1. Germline V CDR1 and CDR2: SGHVS, FQNEAQ. CDR3 length equals 18 residues. Losses at the gene ends were 3 bases for V and 5 bases for J; bases not matched to a gene: 15. The CDR3 is CASSFGRGRQGSTGELFF. The CDR3 bases are TGTGCCAGCAGCTTCGGAAGGGGGCGACAGGGTAGTACCGGGGAGCTGTTTTTT.

Only a few counts were recorded for this clonotype. The chain has TRBV3-1 and TRBJ1-4; 10 bases agree with TRBD1. Germline trimming cut 4 bases from V and 2 bases from J; bases unmatched to any gene: 7. CDR1 is LGHDT, CDR2 YNNKEL, per germline (reference sequence). This CDR3 contains 17 residues. CDR3 DNA sequence: TGTGCCAGCAGCCGAGGACAGGGGGTTTCCACTAATGAAAAACTGTTTTTT. Its protein product is CASSRGQGVSTNEKLFF. The whole variable domain, filled in from reference TRBV3-1 and TRBJ1-4, reads DTAVSQTPKYLVTQMGNDKSIKCEQNLGHDTMYWYKQDSKKFLKIMFSYNNKELIINETVPNRFSPKSPDKAHLNLHINSLELGDSAVYFCASSRGQGVSTNEKLFFGSGTQLSVL.

In this sample, this clonotype turned up many times. This chain connects TRBV6-1 to TRBJ1-1; maybe TRBD1 (5 bases). The CDR3 has 17 amino acids. V lost 3 bases, J lost 0 bases, and 17 bases lay in between. Germline CDR1 is MNHNS and CDR2 is SASEGT. Here the CDR3 DNA reads TGTGCCAGCAGTGACCCTCTCCTTCAGGGCCTGAACACTGAAGCTTTCTTT. Translation gives CASSDPLLQGLNTEAFF.

This rearrangement joins TRBV6-1 to TRBJ2-1; 14 bases line up with TRBD2. The CDR3 runs 21 residues. Looked up from germline, CDR1 is MNHNS and CDR2 is SASEGT. V lost 6 bases and J lost 8; bases outside the gene matches: 24. For the CDR3, the DNA is TGTGCCAGCAGGGTTGGATTGGAGACTAGCGGGAGGGGAAGATTTAATGATGAGCAGTTCTTC. Its translation is CASRVGLETSGRGRFNDEQFF.

This clonotype occurred many times. The CDR3 DNA reads as TGTGCCAGCAGCGAAAATCAGGGGAGCACTGAAGCTTTCTTT. It specifies CASSENQGSTEAFF. This chain links TRBV6-1 with TRBJ1-1; weak D call: TRBD1 (6 bases). The germline V gene has CDR1 MNHNS and CDR2 SASEGT. V shed 6 bases and J shed 4 bases, with 15 bases lying between them. The CDR3 has 14 amino acids.

This clonotype was seen repeatedly, ten times or more. The chain carries TRBV20-1 and TRBJ2-1; a possible D gene is TRBD1 (6 bases). The CDR3 extends over 14 amino acids. Germline loops: CDR1 DFQATT, CDR2 SNEGSKA (reference sequence). The V gene lost 0 bases and the J gene lost 0 bases, with 6 bases spanning the gap. The CDR3 bases are TGCAGTGCTAGAGAAGGGGGCTCCTACAATGAGCAGTTCTTC. Its translation: CSAREGGSYNEQFF.

The sample holds many counts of this clonotype. The chain uses TRBV4-1 and TRBJ1-1, with D maybe TRBD1 (5 bases). The CDR3 loop spans 14 amino acids. V lost 2 bases, J lost 4 bases, and 11 bases lay in between. Looked up from germline, CDR1 is MGHRA and CDR2 is YSYEKL. CDR3 amino acids: CASSQRGGTTEAFF. The CDR3 DNA reads as TGCGCCAGCAGCCAACGTGGGGGGACCACTGAAGCTTTCTTT.

This clonotype was seen many times. CDR3 bases: TGTGCCAGCAGCCAAGACGGAGGGATTAGCTCCTACAATGAGCAGTTCTTC. Translation gives CASSQDGGISSYNEQFF. This sequence joins TRBV3-1 and TRBJ2-1; the D gene is possibly TRBD2 (6 bases). CDR1 is LGHDT, CDR2 YNNKEL, per germline (reference sequence). Trimming stripped 0 bases from V and 0 bases from J, with 12 bases between. This CDR3 is built from 17 residues.

The gene calls are TRBV4-1 and TRBJ1-4; a weak D match, TRBD1 (5 bases). The CDR3 spans 13 residues. V was trimmed by 5 bases and J by 6 bases, leaving 10 bases between them. Germline V lookup: CDR1 MGHRA, CDR2 YSYEKL. CDR3 coding DNA: TGCGCCAGCAGCACAGGATCCGATGAAAAACTGTTTTTT. Protein product: CASSTGSDEKLFF.

This chain uses TRBV6-4 with TRBJ2-5, with 8 bases identical to TRBD1. The CDR3 extends over 15 amino acids. Germline V CDR1 and CDR2: MRHNA, SNTAGT. The V and J ends lost 5 bases and 4 bases, in that order; junction bases with no gene match: 9. The CDR3 reads CASSWGPGGGETQYF. The DNA of the CDR3 is TGTGCCAGCAGTTGGGGACCAGGGGGCGGAGAGACCCAGTACTTC.

V is TRBV6-1 and J is TRBJ1-1; D is uncertain. Germline V gene data show CDR1 as MNHNS and CDR2 as SASEGT. CDR3 size: 14 residues. V was shortened by 6 bases and J by 0 bases, with 11 bases between the two germline ends. This CDR3 reads CASSHRAMNTEAFF. Here the CDR3 DNA reads TGTGCCAGCAGCCACCGGGCTATGAACACTGAAGCTTTCTTT.

This clonotype was observed a handful of times. V is TRBV9 and J is TRBJ2-1, with 13 bases lining up with TRBD2. The germline gives CDR1 SGDLS, CDR2 YYNGEE. This CDR3 has 16 amino acids. V was pared by 0 bases and J by 8 bases, with 5 bases of the junction left unmatched. The CDR3 nucleotides are TGTGCCAGCAGCGTAGGACCGGGACTAGCGGGATATGAGCAGTTCTTC. Translated: CASSVGPGLAGYEQFF.

The genes are TRBV28 and TRBJ2-7; TRBD1 matches 9 bases. This CDR3 has 13 amino acids. In germline, CDR1 is MDHEN, CDR2 SYDVKM. V was pared by 11 bases and J by 6 bases, with 11 bases of the junction left unmatched. This CDR3 is CAVRTGADREQYF. Here the CDR3 DNA reads TGTGCCGTGCGGACAGGGGCAGATCGCGAGCAGTACTTC.

The CDR3 protein is CASSLGNRGETQYF. CDR3 sequence (DNA): TGTGCCAGCAGCTTAGGGAACAGGGGAGAGACCCAGTACTTC. The chain couples TRBV28 to TRBJ2-5, with 7 bases aligning to TRBD1. Germline-derived CDR1 and CDR2 are MDHEN and SYDVKM. Trimming cost V 6 bases and J 4 bases; bases outside gene matches: 8. This CDR3 spans 14 amino acids.

This clonotype occurred many times. This chain joins TRBV30 and TRBJ1-1; 7 nucleotides agree with TRBD1. The CDR3 is made up of 14 amino acids. The germline CDR1 and CDR2 sequences are GTSNPN and SVGIG (reference sequence). V lost 4 bases and J lost 0; bases outside the gene matches: 5. DNA for the CDR3: TGTGCCTGGAACCCGACAGGGTTGAACACTGAAGCTTTCTTT. Translating gives CAWNPTGLNTEAFF.

The V gene is TRBV5-8, the J gene TRBJ1-2; no clear D. CDR3 length: 13 residues. Trimming left V 4 bases short and J 8 bases short, with 15 bases between. Germline-derived CDR1 and CDR2 are SGHTS and YDEGEE. The DNA for the CDR3 is TGTGCCAGCAGCGAGGTCGAATGGGCAGGCTACACCTTC. It codes for CASSEVEWAGYTF.

The gene calls are TRBV4-3 and TRBJ1-2, with D tentatively TRBD1 (5 bases). Trimming took off 1 base at V and 4 bases at J, with 16 bases between the two ends. The CDR3 runs to 16 residues. Per the germline V gene, CDR1 is LGHNA and CDR2 is YSLEER. DNA of the CDR3: TGCGCCAGCAGCCAAGCTACAGCCCAAAGGGGCTATGGCTACACCTTC. This sequence encodes CASSQATAQRGYGYTF.

Only a few counts were recorded for this clonotype. A much larger clone lies one base from this, so it may be a read error. V usage is TRBV5-1 and J usage is TRBJ2-3; D remains unclear. Germline CDR1 and CDR2: SGHRS and YFSETQ. This CDR3 contains 13 residues. The CDR3 loop reads CTSSLWVTDTQYF. The CDR3 region has the DNA TGCACCAGCAGCTTGTGGGTCACAGATACGCAGTATTTT.

This clonotype was observed many times. The chain carries TRBV7-2 and TRBJ1-1; 7 nucleotides align to TRBD1. V lost 3 bases, J lost 1 base, and 26 bases stayed unmatched. CDR3 length equals 22 residues. Germline V gene sequence: CDR1 SGHTA, CDR2 FQGNSA. The CDR3 nucleotides are TGTGCCAGCAGCTTTTCCCTACCCGATTTAGGGGGCGGGGGCGGCACGAACACTGAAGCTTTCTTT. This encodes CASSFSLPDLGGGGGTNTEAFF.

This clonotype was observed many times. The V and J genes are TRBV4-2 and TRBJ2-5; TRBD1 or TRBD2 may be the D gene (6 bases each). Germline V gene data show CDR1 as LGHNA and CDR2 as YNFKEQ. CDR3 length: 15 amino acids. The germline V and J ends were trimmed by 0 bases and 6 bases, with 14 bases remaining between them. CDR3 bases: TGTGCCAGCAGCCAAGATCTTGAGGGGGGCCAGACCCAGTACTTC. This sequence encodes CASSQDLEGGQTQYF.

This clonotype appeared a single time. The V call is TRBV29-1, the J call TRBJ1-4; possibly TRBD1 for D (6 bases). Per germline, CDR1 SQVTM and CDR2 ANQGSEA. The CDR3 has 14 residues. V lost 7 bases, J lost 4 bases, and 16 bases lay in between. The CDR3 nucleotides read TGCAGCGCAAAGTTAGGGGGATTTAATGAAAAACTGTTTTTT. Its protein is CSAKLGGFNEKLFF.

This clonotype has ten or more counts. The chain joins TRBV5-6 to TRBJ1-1; D is possibly TRBD1 (5 bases). There are 15 residues in the CDR3. CDR1 and CDR2 (germline): SGHDT, YYEEEE. Deletions cut 3 bases from V and 0 bases from J, with 12 bases between. CDR3 DNA sequence: TGTGCCAGCAGCTATCTGGGACCCCTGAACACTGAAGCTTTCTTT. Encoded protein: CASSYLGPLNTEAFF.

This clonotype has a handful of counts. The gene calls are TRBV28 and TRBJ2-2, with a tentative D call TRBD2 (6 bases). Trimming cost V 2 bases and J 4 bases, with 11 bases left between them. CDR1 and CDR2 (germline): MDHEN, SYDVKM. CDR3 length: 15 amino acids. The CDR3 sequence is CASSLGGTGTGELFF. The CDR3 bases are TGTGCCAGCAGTTTAGGCGGGACGGGCACCGGGGAGCTGTTTTTT.

This clonotype appeared a few times. V gene TRBV4-1 combines with J gene TRBJ2-7, with D perhaps TRBD1 or TRBD2 (5 bases each). Germline CDR1 is MGHRA and CDR2 is YSYEKL. With 0 bases removed from V and 4 bases from J, the gap between germline ends came to 13 bases. The CDR3 covers 15 residues. Written as DNA, the CDR3 is TGCGCCAGCAGCCAAGATATGGGGGTTGCTTACGAGCAGTACTTC. Translation: CASSQDMGVAYEQYF.

The sample holds many counts of this clonotype. The chain combines TRBV6-2 or TRBV6-3 with TRBJ2-1; 9 nucleotides agree with TRBD2. Germline CDR1 MNHEY, CDR2 SVGEGT. The junction had 8 bases not matched to a gene; V was cut back by 5 bases and J by 6 bases. This CDR3 is built from 15 residues. The CDR3: CASSIVREGRNEQFF. CDR3 sequence (DNA): TGTGCCAGCAGTATTGTGCGGGAGGGCCGCAATGAGCAGTTCTTC.